These 17 T cell receptor beta chains were all obtained from the same sample, sequenced in a study of shared clonotypes between healthy human individuals. Measured with immunoSEQ multiplex PCR; TCRdb has only the in-frame clones, and not every one. Of around 500,000 clones in the sample, about 76% were seen once. The sequenced material came from PBMCs. These TCRs come from a woman between 40 and 50 years old in good health. Some clones in this sample may be carry-over from other donors' samples.

The J gene is TRBJ2-5, the V gene TRBV7-8, with 9 bases that match TRBD2. Germline values: CDR1 SGHVS, CDR2 FQNEAQ. V dropped 2 bases and J dropped 5; count of bases not matched to a gene: 9. The CDR3 totals 16 residues. CDR3 DNA sequence: TGTGCCAGCAGCTTAAGCAGGGGCGGGAGGGGGGAGACCCAGTACTTC. Protein product: CASSLSRGGRGETQYF. Drawing the rest from reference TRBV7-8 and TRBJ2-5, the complete variable domain is GAGVSQSPRYKVAKRGQDVALRCDPISGHVSLFWYQQALGQGPEFLTYFQNEAQLDKSGLPSDRFFAERPEGSVSTLKIQRTQQEDSAVYLCASSLSRGGRGETQYFGPGTRLLVL.

The rearrangement links TRBV11-2 to TRBJ2-7; D unclear. Germline CDR1 reads SGHAT; CDR2 reads FQNNGV. Trimming removed 0 bases from V and 0 bases from J, with 9 bases in between. There are 15 residues in the CDR3. CDR3 sequence reads: CASSLDPDRSYEQYF. The DNA for the CDR3 is TGTGCCAGCAGCTTAGATCCCGACCGCTCCTACGAGCAGTACTTC.

This sequence joins TRBV7-6 and TRBJ1-4; D remains unclear. CDR1 and CDR2 (germline): SGHVS, FNYEAQ. The CDR3 consists of 12 residues. V lost 1 base and J 14 bases, leaving 11 bases between the germline ends. The CDR3 loop reads CASSLGGEVLFF. The CDR3 DNA is TGTGCCAGCAGCTTAGGCGGGGAGGTCCTGTTTTTT.

The chain couples TRBV10-1 to TRBJ1-4, with D tentatively TRBD1 (5 bases). The CDR3 length is 16 residues. CDR1 and CDR2 (germline): WNHNN, SYGVQD (reference sequence). Deletions cut 8 bases from V and 8 bases from J, with 24 bases between. The CDR3 protein is CASPWVGREGREKLFF. CDR3 in DNA: TGCGCCAGCCCCTGGGTTGGCAGGGAGGGTCGAGAAAAACTGTTTTTT.

V and J are TRBV27 and TRBJ1-6; 9 bases agree with TRBD1. The germline V gene has CDR1 MNHEY and CDR2 SMNVEV (reference sequence). V lost 4 bases, J lost 9 bases, and 4 bases stayed unmatched. The CDR3 runs to 14 residues. As DNA, the CDR3 is TGTGCCAGCAGTTACAGGGGGCAGGGTTCACCCCTCCACTTT. Protein product: CASSYRGQGSPLHF.

V usage is TRBV20-1 and J usage is TRBJ2-5; D is unresolved. Trimming shortened V by 5 bases and J by 3 bases, and 7 bases separated the two germline ends. Germline CDR1 and CDR2: DFQATT and SNEGSKA (reference sequence). The CDR3 consists of 11 residues. Written as DNA, the CDR3 is TGCAGTGCTCTATACAAAGAGACCCAGTACTTC. Translated, it gives CSALYKETQYF.

J is TRBJ2-5 and V is TRBV5-1; 9 nucleotides align to TRBD1. The assigned J gene may be wrong: the sequence end matches TRBJ2-7 better. CDR1 and CDR2 from the germline V gene are SGHRS and YFSETQ. The CDR3 contains 15 residues. The CDR3 region has the DNA TGCGCCAGCAGCTTGGACAGGGGGCAGGTGGACGAGCAGTACTTC. It encodes CASSLDRGQVDEQYF.

The rearrangement links TRBV6-4 to TRBJ2-2, with D unclear. The germline gives CDR1 MRHNA, CDR2 SNTAGT. This CDR3 comprises 16 residues. V dropped 0 bases and J dropped 3 bases, with 11 bases sitting between them. This CDR3 is CASSDSEGLHTGELFF. The CDR3 coding sequence is TGTGCCAGCAGTGACTCGGAAGGGCTTCACACCGGGGAGCTGTTTTTT.

The table lists this clone with many counts. The chain employs TRBV7-2 and TRBJ2-2; 10 nucleotides align to TRBD2. V lost 1 base, J lost 2 bases, and 1 base stayed unmatched. Germline values: CDR1 SGHTA, CDR2 FQGNSA. The CDR3 loop spans 16 amino acids. CDR3 DNA sequence: TGTGCCAGCAGCTTAGAACTAGCGGGAAACACCGGGGAGCTGTTTTTT. Its protein is CASSLELAGNTGELFF. Full variable domain (rest looked up from reference TRBV7-2 and TRBJ2-2): GAGVSQSPSNKVTEKGKDVELRCDPISGHTALYWYRQSLGQGLEFLIYFQGNSAPDKSGLPSDRFSAERTGGSVSTLTIQRTQQEDSAVYLCASSLELAGNTGELFFGEGSRLTVL.

The count of this clone is one. V usage is TRBV10-2 and J usage is TRBJ1-3; weak D call: TRBD1 (5 bases). There are 14 residues in the CDR3. Germline values: CDR1 WSHSY, CDR2 SAAADI. V lost 5 bases, J lost 2 bases, and 10 bases lay in between. The CDR3 loop is CASSTTGTGNTIYF. DNA of the CDR3: TGCGCCAGCAGTACCACAGGTACTGGAAACACCATATATTTT.

Concerning this clone itself: In the same sample, other DNA sequences code for this CDR3. V gene TRBV11-2 combines with J gene TRBJ2-1, with D perhaps TRBD2 (6 bases). Germline V gives CDR1 SGHAT, CDR2 FQNNGV. With 6 bases removed from V and 3 bases from J, the gap between germline ends came to 15 bases. The length of the CDR3 is 15 residues. The CDR3 here is CASRPPGTHYNEQFF. The CDR3 nucleotides are TGTGCCAGCAGGCCTCCCGGGACTCACTACAATGAGCAGTTCTTC.

This clone was seen a handful of times. The J gene is TRBJ2-7, the V gene TRBV27; TRBD2 matches 11 bases. Looked up from germline, CDR1 is MNHEY and CDR2 is SMNVEV (reference sequence). The trim removed 6 bases at V and 3 bases at J, leaving 7 bases unmatched. The CDR3 consists of 15 residues. Here the CDR3 reads CASSKLAGAYYEQYF. In nucleotides, the CDR3 is TGTGCCAGCAGCAAACTAGCGGGAGCTTACTACGAGCAGTACTTC.

The J gene is TRBJ2-4, the V gene TRBV27; 7 positions agree with TRBD1. CDR3 length equals 15 residues. Trimming at V came to 5 bases and at J to 6 bases, leaving 10 bases not matched to a gene. The germline V gene has CDR1 MNHEY and CDR2 SMNVEV (reference sequence). The CDR3 sequence is CASSTQTGVGNIQYF. The DNA for the CDR3 is TGTGCCAGCAGTACCCAAACAGGGGTAGGAAACATTCAGTACTTC.

The chain employs TRBV25-1 and TRBJ1-2; D ambiguous. Germline assignment: CDR1 MGHDK and CDR2 SYGVNS. CDR3 length equals 12 residues. Deletions cut 3 bases from V and 6 bases from J, with 8 bases between. CDR3 loop: CASSDHSHGYTF. The CDR3 coding sequence is TGTGCCAGCAGTGATCATTCCCATGGCTACACCTTC.

The gene calls are TRBV9 and TRBJ1-5; D gene uncertain. Germline-derived CDR1 and CDR2 are SGDLS and YYNGEE. The germline V and J ends were trimmed by 0 bases and 3 bases, with 10 bases remaining between them. This CDR3 region has 15 residues. The CDR3 coding sequence is TGTGCCAGCAGCGTAGACTGGGATCCCAATCAGCCCCAGCATTTT. Amino acid sequence: CASSVDWDPNQPQHF. Complete variable domain (other parts from reference TRBV9 and TRBJ1-5): DSGVTQTPKHLITATGQRVTLRCSPRSGDLSVYWYQQSLDQGLQFLIQYYNGEERAKGNILERFSAQQFPDLHSELNLSSLELGDSALYFCASSVDWDPNQPQHFGDGTRLSIL.

The CDR3 is CASSFGGLYGYTF. As DNA, the CDR3 is TGTGCCAGCAGCTTCGGGGGTTTGTATGGCTACACCTTC. The V gene is TRBV11-2, the J gene TRBJ1-2, with a weak D call TRBD1 (5 bases). Trimming stripped 3 bases from V and 5 bases from J, with 10 bases between. The germline CDR1 and CDR2 sequences are SGHAT and FQNNGV. CDR3 length equals 13 residues.

The chain recombines TRBV6-5 with TRBJ1-2, with TRBD1 identical over 11 bases. The CDR3 has 14 residues. Germline CDR1 is MNHEY and CDR2 is SVGAGI. Trimming at V came to 7 bases and at J to 6 bases, leaving 7 bases not matched to a gene. CDR3 coding DNA: TGTGCCAGCATCCTCGGGACAGGGGGAAATGGCTACACCTTC. Amino acid sequence: CASILGTGGNGYTF.